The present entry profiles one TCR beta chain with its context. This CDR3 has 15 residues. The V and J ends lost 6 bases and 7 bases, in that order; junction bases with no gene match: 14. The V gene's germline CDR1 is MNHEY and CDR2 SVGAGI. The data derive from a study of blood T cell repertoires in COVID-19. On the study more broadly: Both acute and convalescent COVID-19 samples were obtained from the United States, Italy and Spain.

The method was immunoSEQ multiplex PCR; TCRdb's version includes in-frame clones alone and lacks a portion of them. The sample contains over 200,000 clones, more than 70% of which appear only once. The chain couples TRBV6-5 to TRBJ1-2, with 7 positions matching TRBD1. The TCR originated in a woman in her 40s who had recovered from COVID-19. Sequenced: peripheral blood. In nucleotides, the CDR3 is TGTGCCAGCAGAACCCTCTCGGGACAGTTTTCTGGCTACACCTTC. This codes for CASRTLSGQFSGYTF.